This T cell receptor (beta chain) was obtained from a study of control samples from healthy donors and cancer patients. Concerning this clone itself: One end of the junction does not line up with germline, which may come from a read error.

Using immunoSEQ multiplex PCR, the repertoire was profiled, and TCRdb retains in-frame clones only, with some absent. The data show about 110,000 clones, around four fifths seen once. The CDR3 has 15 amino acids. Per the germline V gene, CDR1 is SGHRS and CDR2 is YFSETQ. The sequenced sample was blood. This receptor was taken from a young man in good health. This chain links TRBV5-1 with TRBJ2-3; 12 nucleotides align to TRBD2. CDR3 in amino acids: CASSLGTSGADMQYF. DNA of the CDR3: TGCGCCAGCAGCTTGGGGACTAGCGGGGCAGATATGCAGTATTTT.